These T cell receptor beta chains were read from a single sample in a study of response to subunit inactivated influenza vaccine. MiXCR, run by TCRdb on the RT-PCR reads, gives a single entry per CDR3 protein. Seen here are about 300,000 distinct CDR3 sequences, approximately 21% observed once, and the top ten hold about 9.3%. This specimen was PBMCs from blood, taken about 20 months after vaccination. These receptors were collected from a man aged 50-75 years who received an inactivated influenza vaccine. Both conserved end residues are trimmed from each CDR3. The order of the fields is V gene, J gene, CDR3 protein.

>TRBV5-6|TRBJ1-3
ASSPDPTGGMDGNTIY
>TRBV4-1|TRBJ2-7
ASSQKVGTLTSGRRSSYEQY
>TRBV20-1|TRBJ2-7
SAGTSSRSYEQY
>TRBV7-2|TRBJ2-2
ASSNAGGGTGELF
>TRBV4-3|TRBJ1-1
ASSQDLSHYTALVNTEAF
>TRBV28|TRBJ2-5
ASSLPQEQETQY
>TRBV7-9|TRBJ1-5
ASSRGGRRGQPQH
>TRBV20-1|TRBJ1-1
SARDLGLHAEAF
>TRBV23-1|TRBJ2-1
ASSHLAGANNEQF
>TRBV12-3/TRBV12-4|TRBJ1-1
ASSLWGQGTEAF
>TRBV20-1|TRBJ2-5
SAIPTAGQETQY
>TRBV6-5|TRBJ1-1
ASSYSVGSNTEAF
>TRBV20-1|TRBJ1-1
SAQSREARTEAF
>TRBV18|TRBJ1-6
ASSEGATGNSPLH
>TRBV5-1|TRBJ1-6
ASSPETGYNSPLH
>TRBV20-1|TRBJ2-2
SAGDRASNTGELF
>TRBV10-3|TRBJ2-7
ATLTSGAYEQY
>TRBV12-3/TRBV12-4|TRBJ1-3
ASSFVGLIGNTIY
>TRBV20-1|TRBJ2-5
SARWGAGETQY
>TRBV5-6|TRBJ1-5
ASSRGQGPFQPQH
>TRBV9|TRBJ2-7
ASSETLTGGLSEQY
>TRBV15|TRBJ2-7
ATSRGPADTYEQY
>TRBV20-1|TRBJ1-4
SAWTGVGEKLF
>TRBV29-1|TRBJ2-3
SVLRGLAASTDTQY
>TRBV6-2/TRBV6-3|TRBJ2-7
ASSYSHGQVLNRQY
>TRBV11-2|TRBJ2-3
ASSLNSGPWHQDTQY
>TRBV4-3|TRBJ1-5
ASSHSDRGNQPQH
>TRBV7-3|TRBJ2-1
ASSLMGRTSLSYNEQF
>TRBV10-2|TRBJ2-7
ASQTTPGQDPYEQY
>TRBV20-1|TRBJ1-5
SASWRENQPQH
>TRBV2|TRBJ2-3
ASRRLAGMGSTDTQY
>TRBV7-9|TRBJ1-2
ASRPPTDRGRGYT
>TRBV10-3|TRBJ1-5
AISEGNQPQH
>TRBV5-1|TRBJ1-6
ASSLSGTGVSPLH
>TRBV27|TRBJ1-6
ASSFVATSYNSPLH
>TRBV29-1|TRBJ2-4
SVVIQGAKNIQY
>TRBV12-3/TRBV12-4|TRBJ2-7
ASTQMNYEQY
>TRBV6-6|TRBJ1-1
ASSRASSTEAF
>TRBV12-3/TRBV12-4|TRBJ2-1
ASRPTGVEQF
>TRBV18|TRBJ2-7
ASSEGTSSSYEQY
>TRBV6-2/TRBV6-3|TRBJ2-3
ASSYSTSRGPTGAQY
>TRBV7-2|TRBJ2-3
ASEDRTSTDTQY
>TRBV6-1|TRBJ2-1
ASSRAGGPWYNEQF
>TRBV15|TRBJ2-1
ATSRAPNNEQF
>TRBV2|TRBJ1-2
ASRVLTPGYGYT